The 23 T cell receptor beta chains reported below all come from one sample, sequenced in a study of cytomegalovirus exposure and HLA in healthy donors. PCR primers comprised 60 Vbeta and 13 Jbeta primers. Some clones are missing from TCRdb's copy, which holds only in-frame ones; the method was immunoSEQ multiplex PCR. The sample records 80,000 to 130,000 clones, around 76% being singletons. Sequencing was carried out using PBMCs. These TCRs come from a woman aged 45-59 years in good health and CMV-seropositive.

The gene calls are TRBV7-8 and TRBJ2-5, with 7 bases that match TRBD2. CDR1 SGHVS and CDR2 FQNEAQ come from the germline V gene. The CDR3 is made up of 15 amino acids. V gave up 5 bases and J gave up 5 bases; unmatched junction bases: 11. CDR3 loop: CASSPWAGDRETQYF. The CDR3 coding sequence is TGTGCCAGCAGCCCCTGGGCGGGGGATCGGGAGACCCAGTACTTC.

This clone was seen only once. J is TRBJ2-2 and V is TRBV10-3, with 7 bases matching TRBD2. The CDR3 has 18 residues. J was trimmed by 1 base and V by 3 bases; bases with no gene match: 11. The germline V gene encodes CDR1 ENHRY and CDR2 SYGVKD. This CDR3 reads CAISDPFRGGRNTGELFF. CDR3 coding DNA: TGTGCCATCAGTGATCCCTTTAGGGGAGGGCGGAACACCGGGGAGCTGTTTTTT.

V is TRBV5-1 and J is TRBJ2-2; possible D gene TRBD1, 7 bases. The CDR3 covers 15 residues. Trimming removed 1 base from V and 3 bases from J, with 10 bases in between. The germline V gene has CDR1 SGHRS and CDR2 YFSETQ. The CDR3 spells CASSLSRGDTGELFF. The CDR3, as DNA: TGCGCCAGCAGCTTGAGCAGGGGGGACACCGGGGAGCTGTTTTTT.

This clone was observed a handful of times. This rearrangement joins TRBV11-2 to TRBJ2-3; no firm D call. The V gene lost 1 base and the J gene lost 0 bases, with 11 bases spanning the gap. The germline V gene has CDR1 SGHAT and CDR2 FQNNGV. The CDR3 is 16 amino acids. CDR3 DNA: TGTGCCAGCAGCTTAGGCTCGACAATAAGCACAGATACGCAGTATTTT. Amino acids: CASSLGSTISTDTQYF.

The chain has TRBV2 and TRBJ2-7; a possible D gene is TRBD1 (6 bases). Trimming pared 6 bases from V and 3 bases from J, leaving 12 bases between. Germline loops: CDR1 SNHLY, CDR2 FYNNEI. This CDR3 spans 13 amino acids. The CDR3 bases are TGTGCCAGCAGACGGGACACCGACTACGAGCAGTACTTC. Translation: CASRRDTDYEQYF. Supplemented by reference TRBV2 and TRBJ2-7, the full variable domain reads EPEVTQTPSHQVTQMGQEVILRCVPISNHLYFYWYRQILGQKVEFLVSFYNNEISEKSEIFDDQFSVERPDGSNFTLKIRSTKLEDSAMYFCASRRDTDYEQYFGPGTRLTVT.

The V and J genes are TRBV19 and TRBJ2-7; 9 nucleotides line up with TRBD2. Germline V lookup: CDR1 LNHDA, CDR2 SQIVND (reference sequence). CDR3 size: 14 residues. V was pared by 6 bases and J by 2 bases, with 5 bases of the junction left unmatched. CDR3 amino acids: CASSLQREAYEQYF. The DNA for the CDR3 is TGTGCCAGTAGCCTCCAGCGGGAGGCCTACGAGCAGTACTTC.

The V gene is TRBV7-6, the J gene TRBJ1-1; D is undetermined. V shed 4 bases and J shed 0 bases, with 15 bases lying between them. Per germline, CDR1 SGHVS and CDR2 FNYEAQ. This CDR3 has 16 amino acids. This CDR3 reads CASSSKPPGLNTEAFF. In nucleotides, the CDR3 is TGTGCCAGCAGCTCCAAACCCCCCGGTTTGAACACTGAAGCTTTCTTT. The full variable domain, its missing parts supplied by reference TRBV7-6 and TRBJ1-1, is GAGVSQSPRYKVTKRGQDVALRCDPISGHVSLYWYRQALGQGPEFLTYFNYEAQQDKSGLPNDRFSAERPEGSISTLTIQRTEQRDSAMYRCASSSKPPGLNTEAFFGQGTRLTVV.

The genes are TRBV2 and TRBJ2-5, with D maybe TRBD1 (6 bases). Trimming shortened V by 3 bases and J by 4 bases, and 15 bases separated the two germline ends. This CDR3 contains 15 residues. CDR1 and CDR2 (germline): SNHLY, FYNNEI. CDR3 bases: TGTGCCAGCAGTGATCGGAGGAGAGGGGGAGAGACCCAGTACTTC. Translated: CASSDRRRGGETQYF. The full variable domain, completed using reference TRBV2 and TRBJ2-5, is EPEVTQTPSHQVTQMGQEVILRCVPISNHLYFYWYRQILGQKVEFLVSFYNNEISEKSEIFDDQFSVERPDGSNFTLKIRSTKLEDSAMYFCASSDRRRGGETQYFGPGTRLLVL.

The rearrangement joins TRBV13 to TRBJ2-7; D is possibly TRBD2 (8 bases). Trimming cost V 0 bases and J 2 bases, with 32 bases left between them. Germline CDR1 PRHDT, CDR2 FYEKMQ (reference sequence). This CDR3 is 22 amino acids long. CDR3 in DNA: TGTGCCAGCAGCTTAGGCCTACCCGAGGATGGTAGCGGGAAAGGGGGCCCCTACGAGCAGTACTTC. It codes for CASSLGLPEDGSGKGGPYEQYF.

In nucleotides, the CDR3 is TGCGCCAGCAGCTTGGGTGCGGGGGCGAGGACTGAAGCTTTCTTT. This encodes CASSLGAGARTEAFF. The chain carries TRBV5-1 and TRBJ1-1; a possible D gene is TRBD1 (6 bases). The V end lost 0 bases, the J end lost 5 bases, and 14 bases lay between the germline ends. The CDR3 loop spans 15 amino acids. The germline V gene encodes CDR1 SGHRS and CDR2 YFSETQ.

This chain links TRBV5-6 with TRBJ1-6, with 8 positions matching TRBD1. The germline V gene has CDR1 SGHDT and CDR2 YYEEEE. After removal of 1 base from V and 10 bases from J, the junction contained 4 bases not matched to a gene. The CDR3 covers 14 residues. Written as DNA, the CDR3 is TGTGCCAGCAGCTTGAAAACAGGGGGATCACCCCTCCACTTT. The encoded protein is CASSLKTGGSPLHF.

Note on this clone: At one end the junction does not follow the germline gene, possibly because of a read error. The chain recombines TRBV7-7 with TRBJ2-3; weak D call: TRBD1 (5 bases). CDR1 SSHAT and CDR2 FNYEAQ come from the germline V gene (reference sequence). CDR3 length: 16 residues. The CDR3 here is CASSSGRSIGTDTQYF. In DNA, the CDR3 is TGTGCTAGCAGCTCAGGGCGATCCATAGGGACAGATACGCAGTATTTT.

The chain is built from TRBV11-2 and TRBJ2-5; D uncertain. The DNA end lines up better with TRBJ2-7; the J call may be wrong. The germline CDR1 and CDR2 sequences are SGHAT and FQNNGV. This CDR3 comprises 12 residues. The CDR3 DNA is TGTGCCAGCCGAGGCCGCTCCTACGAGCAGTACTTC. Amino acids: CASRGRSYEQYF.

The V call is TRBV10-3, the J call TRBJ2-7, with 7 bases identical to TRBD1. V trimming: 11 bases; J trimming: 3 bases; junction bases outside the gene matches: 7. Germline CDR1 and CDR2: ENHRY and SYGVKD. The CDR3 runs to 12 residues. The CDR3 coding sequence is TGTGCCTCCGGGACAGTGGACTACGAGCAGTACTTC. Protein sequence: CASGTVDYEQYF.

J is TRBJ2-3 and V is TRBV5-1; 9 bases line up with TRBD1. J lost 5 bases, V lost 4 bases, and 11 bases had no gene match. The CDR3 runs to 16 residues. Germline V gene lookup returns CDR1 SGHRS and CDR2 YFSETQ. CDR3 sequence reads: CASSPPRDRVIDTQYF. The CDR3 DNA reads TGCGCCAGCAGCCCTCCCCGGGACAGGGTAATAGATACGCAGTATTTT.

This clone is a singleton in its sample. DNA for the CDR3: TGTGCCAGCAGCTTGGAACCGGGACTAGCCGGAGGGAAGTTCTTC. Translating it yields CASSLEPGLAGGKFF. The V gene is TRBV5-4, the J gene TRBJ2-1; 9 bases map to TRBD2. The CDR3 covers 15 residues. With V trimmed by 0 bases and J by 14 bases, 12 bases remained unmatched. Germline V gene sequence: CDR1 SGHNT, CDR2 YYREEE (reference sequence).

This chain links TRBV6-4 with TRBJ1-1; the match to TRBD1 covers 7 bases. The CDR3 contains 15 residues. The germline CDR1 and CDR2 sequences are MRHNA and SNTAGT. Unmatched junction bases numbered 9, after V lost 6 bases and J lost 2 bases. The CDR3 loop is CASRIQGTGNTEAFF. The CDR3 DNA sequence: TGTGCCAGCAGGATACAGGGGACTGGAAACACTGAAGCTTTCTTT.

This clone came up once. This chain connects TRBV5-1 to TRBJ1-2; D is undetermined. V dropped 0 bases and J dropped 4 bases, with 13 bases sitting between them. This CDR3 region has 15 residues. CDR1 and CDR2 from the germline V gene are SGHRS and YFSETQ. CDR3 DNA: TGCGCCAGCAGCTTGGATGGTTCCGGCGGCTATGGCTACACCTTC. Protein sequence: CASSLDGSGGYGYTF.

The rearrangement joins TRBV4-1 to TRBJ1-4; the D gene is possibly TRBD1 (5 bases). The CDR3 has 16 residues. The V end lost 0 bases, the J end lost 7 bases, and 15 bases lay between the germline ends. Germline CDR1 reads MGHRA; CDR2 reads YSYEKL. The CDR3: CASSQDPRDSLEKLFF. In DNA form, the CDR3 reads TGCGCCAGCAGCCAAGATCCAAGGGACTCCCTTGAAAAACTGTTTTTT.

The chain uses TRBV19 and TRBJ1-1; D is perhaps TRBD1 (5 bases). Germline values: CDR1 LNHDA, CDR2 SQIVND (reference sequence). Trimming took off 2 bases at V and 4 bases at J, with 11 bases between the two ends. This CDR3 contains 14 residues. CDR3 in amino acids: CASSITTGGTEAFF. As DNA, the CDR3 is TGTGCCAGTAGTATAACGACGGGGGGCACTGAAGCTTTCTTT.

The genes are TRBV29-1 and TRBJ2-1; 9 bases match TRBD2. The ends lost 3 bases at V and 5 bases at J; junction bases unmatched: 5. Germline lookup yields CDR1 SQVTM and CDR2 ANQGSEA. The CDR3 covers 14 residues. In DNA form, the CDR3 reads TGCAGCGTTGATGTAGCGGGAGCCCACAATGAGCAGTTCTTC. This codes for CSVDVAGAHNEQFF.

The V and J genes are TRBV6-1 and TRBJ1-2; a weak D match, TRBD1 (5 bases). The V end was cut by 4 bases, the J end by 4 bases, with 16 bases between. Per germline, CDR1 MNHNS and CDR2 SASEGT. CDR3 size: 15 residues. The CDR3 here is CASSVEAGQGYGYTF. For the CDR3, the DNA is TGTGCCAGCAGTGTAGAGGCAGGGCAAGGCTATGGCTACACCTTC.

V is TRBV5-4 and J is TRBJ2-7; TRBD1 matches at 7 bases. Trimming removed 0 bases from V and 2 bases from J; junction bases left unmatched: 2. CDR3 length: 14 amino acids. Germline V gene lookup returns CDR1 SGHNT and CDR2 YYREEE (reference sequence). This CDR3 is CASSLEGAPYEQYF. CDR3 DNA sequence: TGTGCCAGCAGCTTGGAGGGGGCCCCCTACGAGCAGTACTTC.